Each of the 5 T cell receptor beta chains below was sequenced from the same sample in a study of T cells in localized non-small cell lung cancer. The protocol was immunoSEQ multiplex PCR, while the TCRdb copy is restricted to in-frame clones and leaves out a portion. The table records around 91,000 clones, about 91% of them present only once. The specimen comprised peripheral blood, sampled before any cancer treatment. These receptors all stem from a man between 40 and 75 years old with stage I squamous cell lung carcinoma.

The chain joins TRBV5-4 to TRBJ2-7, with no clear D. The CDR3 has 14 residues. Germline V gene data show CDR1 as SGHNT and CDR2 as YYREEE (reference sequence). The ends were cut back, 3 bases at V and 0 bases at J, with 10 bases in the middle. The CDR3 here is CASSSALHSYEQYF. The DNA for the CDR3 is TGTGCCAGCAGCTCGGCCCTTCACTCCTACGAGCAGTACTTC.

The chain recombines TRBV7-9 with TRBJ1-5, with D perhaps matching TRBD1 (5 bases). Trimming removed 5 bases from V and 2 bases from J, with 16 bases in between. Germline V gene sequence: CDR1 SEHNR, CDR2 FQNEAQ (reference sequence). The CDR3 loop spans 16 amino acids. Here the CDR3 reads CASSAGGGVGNQPQHF. In DNA form, the CDR3 reads TGTGCCAGCAGCGCCGGGGGAGGAGTAGGCAATCAGCCCCAGCATTTT.

This chain uses TRBV19 with TRBJ1-1; D might be TRBD1 (6 bases). This CDR3 is built from 16 residues. V lost 6 bases, J lost 2 bases, and 19 bases lay in between. Germline V gene sequence: CDR1 LNHDA, CDR2 SQIVND (reference sequence). The CDR3 spells CASRGVSTGINTEAFF. Written as DNA, the CDR3 is TGTGCCAGTAGGGGGGTCTCGACAGGTATCAACACTGAAGCTTTCTTT.

This clone was picked up a small number of times. The chain carries TRBV5-8 and TRBJ1-5; D possibly corresponds to TRBD1 (6 bases). V gave up 4 bases and J gave up 4 bases, with 15 bases separating them. CDR1 and CDR2 (germline): SGHTS, YDEGEE. The CDR3 is 15 amino acids. The CDR3 here is CASSPGGRRNQPQHF. The CDR3 region has the DNA TGTGCCAGCAGCCCGGGGGGGCGGAGGAATCAGCCCCAGCATTTT. Full variable domain (remainder filled in from reference TRBV5-8 and TRBJ1-5): EAGVTQSPTHLIKTRGQQATLRCSPISGHTSVYWYQQALGLGLQFLLWYDEGEERNRGNFPPRFSGRQFPNYSSELNVNALELEDSALYLCASSPGGRRNQPQHFGDGTRLSIL.

This clone was found once. This chain joins TRBV2 and TRBJ1-5, with D possibly TRBD1 on 6 matching bases. The CDR3 sequence is 15 residues long. In germline, CDR1 is SNHLY, CDR2 FYNNEI. V was cut by 7 bases and J by 1 base, with 14 bases left in between. The CDR3 DNA reads TGTGCCAGCACCGAAGAAGGGGGGAGCAATCAGCCCCAGCATTTT. Amino acids: CASTEEGGSNQPQHF. Supplemented by reference TRBV2 and TRBJ1-5, the full variable domain reads EPEVTQTPSHQVTQMGQEVILRCVPISNHLYFYWYRQILGQKVEFLVSFYNNEISEKSEIFDDQFSVERPDGSNFTLKIRSTKLEDSAMYFCASTEEGGSNQPQHFGDGTRLSIL.